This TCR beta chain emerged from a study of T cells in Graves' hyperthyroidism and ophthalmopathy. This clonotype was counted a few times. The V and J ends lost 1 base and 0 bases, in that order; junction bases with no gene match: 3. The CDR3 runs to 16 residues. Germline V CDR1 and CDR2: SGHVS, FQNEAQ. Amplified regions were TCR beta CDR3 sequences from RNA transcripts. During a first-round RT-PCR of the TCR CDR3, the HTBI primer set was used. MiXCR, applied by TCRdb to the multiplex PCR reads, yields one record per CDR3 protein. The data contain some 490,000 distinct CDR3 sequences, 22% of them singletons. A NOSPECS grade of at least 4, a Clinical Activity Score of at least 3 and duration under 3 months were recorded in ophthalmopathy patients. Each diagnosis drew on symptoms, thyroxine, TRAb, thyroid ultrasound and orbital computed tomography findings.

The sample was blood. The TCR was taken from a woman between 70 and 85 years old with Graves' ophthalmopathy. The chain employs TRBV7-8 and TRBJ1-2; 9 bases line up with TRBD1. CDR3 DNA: TGTGCCAGCAGCTTAGACAGGGGGCAAACTAACTATGGCTACACCTTC. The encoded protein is CASSLDRGQTNYGYTF.